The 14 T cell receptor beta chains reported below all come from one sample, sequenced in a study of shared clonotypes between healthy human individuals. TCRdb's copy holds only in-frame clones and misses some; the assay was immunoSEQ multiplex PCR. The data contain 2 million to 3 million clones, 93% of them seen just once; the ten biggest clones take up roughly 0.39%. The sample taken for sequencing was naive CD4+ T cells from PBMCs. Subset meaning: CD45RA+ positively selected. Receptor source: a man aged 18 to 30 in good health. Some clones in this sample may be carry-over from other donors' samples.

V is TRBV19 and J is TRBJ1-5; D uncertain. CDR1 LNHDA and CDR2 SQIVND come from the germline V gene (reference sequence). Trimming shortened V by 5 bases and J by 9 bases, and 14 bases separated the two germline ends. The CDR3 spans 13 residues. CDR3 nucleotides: TGTGCCAGTAGTTCAAACACCCTAGGGCCCCAGCATTTT. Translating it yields CASSSNTLGPQHF.

CDR3 protein: CASSALTGPMDTQYF. The CDR3 DNA is TGCGCCAGCAGTGCACTGACAGGGCCGATGGATACGCAGTATTTT. The rearrangement uses TRBV10-2 and TRBJ2-3; 7 nucleotides match TRBD1. The CDR3 is made up of 15 amino acids. The germline V gene encodes CDR1 WSHSY and CDR2 SAAADI. V was pared by 4 bases and J by 6 bases, with 10 bases of the junction left unmatched.

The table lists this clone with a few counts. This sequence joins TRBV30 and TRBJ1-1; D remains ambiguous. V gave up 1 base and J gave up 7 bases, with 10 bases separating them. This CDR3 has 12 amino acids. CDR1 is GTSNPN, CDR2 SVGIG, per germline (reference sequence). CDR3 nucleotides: TGTGCCTGGAGTGCCCGACACGGTGAAGCTTTCTTT. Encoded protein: CAWSARHGEAFF.

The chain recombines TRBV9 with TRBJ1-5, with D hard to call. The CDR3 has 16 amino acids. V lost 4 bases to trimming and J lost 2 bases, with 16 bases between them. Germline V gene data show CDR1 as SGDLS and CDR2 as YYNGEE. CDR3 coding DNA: TGTGCCAGCAGCCCCCAGGCCACCCTGGGCAATCAGCCCCAGCATTTT. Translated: CASSPQATLGNQPQHF.

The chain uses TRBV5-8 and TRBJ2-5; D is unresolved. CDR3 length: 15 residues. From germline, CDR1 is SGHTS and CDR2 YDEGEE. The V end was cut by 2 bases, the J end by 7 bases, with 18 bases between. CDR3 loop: CASSFPGSNALTQYF. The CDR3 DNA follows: TGTGCCAGCAGCTTCCCGGGCTCGAACGCCCTGACCCAGTACTTC.

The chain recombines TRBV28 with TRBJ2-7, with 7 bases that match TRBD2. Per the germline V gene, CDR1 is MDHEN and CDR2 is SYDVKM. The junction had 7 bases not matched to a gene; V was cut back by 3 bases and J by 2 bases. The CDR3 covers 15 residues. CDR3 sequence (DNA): TGTGCCAGCAGTTTCCGAAGACTAGCTGCCTACGAGCAGTACTTC. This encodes CASSFRRLAAYEQYF.

CDR3 sequence reads: CASSPGLAGGRVGELFF. The CDR3 coding sequence is TGTGCCAGTAGTCCGGGACTAGCGGGAGGAAGGGTCGGGGAGCTGTTTTTT. The V gene is TRBV19, the J gene TRBJ2-2; 15 bases align to TRBD2. Germline-derived CDR1 and CDR2 are LNHDA and SQIVND (reference sequence). The CDR3 length is 17 residues. Losses at the gene ends were 5 bases for V and 7 bases for J; bases not matched to a gene: 8.

The CDR3 region is CASAGTGSGYTF. The CDR3 DNA reads as TGTGCCAGCGCAGGGACAGGCTCTGGCTACACCTTC. The chain combines TRBV9 with TRBJ1-2; 8 bases are shared with TRBD1. With 7 bases clipped from V and 7 bases from J, the junction kept 6 bases outside the gene matches. The length of the CDR3 is 12 residues. Germline V lookup: CDR1 SGDLS, CDR2 YYNGEE.

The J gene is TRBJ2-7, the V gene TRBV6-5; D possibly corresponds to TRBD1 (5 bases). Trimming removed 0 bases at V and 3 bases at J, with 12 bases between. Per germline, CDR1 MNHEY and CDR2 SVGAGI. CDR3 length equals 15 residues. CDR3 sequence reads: CASSYSRQYHYEQYF. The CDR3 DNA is TGTGCCAGCAGTTACTCGAGACAGTACCACTACGAGCAGTACTTC.

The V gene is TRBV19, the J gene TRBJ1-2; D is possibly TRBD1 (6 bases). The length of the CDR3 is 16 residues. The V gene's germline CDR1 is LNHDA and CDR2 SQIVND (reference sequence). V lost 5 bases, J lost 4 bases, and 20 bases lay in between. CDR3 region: CASSVSDSRSSYGYTF. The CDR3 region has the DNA TGTGCCAGTAGTGTATCGGACAGCCGATCGAGCTATGGCTACACCTTC.

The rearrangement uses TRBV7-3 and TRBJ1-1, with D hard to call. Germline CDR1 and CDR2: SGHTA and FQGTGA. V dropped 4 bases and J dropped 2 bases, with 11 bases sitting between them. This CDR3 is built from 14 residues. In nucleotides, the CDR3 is TGTGCCAGCAGCTCCTCGAACTTTAACACTGAAGCTTTCTTT. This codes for CASSSSNFNTEAFF. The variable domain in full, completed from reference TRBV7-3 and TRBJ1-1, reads GAGVSQTPSNKVTEKGKYVELRCDPISGHTALYWYRQSLGQGPEFLIYFQGTGAADDSGLPNDRFFAVRPEGSVSTLKIQRTERGDSAVYLCASSSSNFNTEAFFGQGTRLTVV.

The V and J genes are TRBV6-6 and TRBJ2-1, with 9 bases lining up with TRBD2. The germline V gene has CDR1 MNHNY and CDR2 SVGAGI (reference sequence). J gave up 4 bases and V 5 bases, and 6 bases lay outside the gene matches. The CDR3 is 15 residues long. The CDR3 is CASSQGLASYNEQFF. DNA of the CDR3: TGTGCCAGCAGTCAAGGACTAGCGTCTTACAATGAGCAGTTCTTC.

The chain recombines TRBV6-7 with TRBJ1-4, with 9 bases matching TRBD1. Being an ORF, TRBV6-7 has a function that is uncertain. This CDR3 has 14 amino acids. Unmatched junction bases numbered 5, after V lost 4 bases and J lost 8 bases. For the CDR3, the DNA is TGTGCCAGCAGTTGGGACAGGGCAGAGGAAAAACTGTTTTTT. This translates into CASSWDRAEEKLFF.

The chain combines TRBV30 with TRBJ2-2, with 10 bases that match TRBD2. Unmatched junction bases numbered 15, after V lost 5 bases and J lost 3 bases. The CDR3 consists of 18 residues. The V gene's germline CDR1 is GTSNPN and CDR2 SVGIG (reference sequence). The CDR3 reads CAWLGSSGRFKYTGELFF. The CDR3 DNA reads TGTGCCTGGTTAGGGTCTAGCGGGAGATTTAAGTACACCGGGGAGCTGTTTTTT.